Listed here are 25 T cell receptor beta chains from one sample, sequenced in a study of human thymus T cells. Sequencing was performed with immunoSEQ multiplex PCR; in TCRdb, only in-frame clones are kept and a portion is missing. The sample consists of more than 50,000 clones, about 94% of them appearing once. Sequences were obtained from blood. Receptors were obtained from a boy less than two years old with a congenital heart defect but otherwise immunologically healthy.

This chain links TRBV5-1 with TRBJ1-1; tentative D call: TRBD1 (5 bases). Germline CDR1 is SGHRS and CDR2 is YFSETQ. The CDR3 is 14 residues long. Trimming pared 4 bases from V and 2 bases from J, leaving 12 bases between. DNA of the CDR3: TGCGCCAGCAGCACAACGACAGTCAACACTGAAGCTTTCTTT. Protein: CASSTTTVNTEAFF.

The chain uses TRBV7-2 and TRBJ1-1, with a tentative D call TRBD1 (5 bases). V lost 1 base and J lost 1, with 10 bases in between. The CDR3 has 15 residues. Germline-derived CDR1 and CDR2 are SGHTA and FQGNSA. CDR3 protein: CASSLGGLGNTEAFF. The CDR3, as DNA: TGTGCCAGCAGCTTAGGGGGCCTGGGGAACACTGAAGCTTTCTTT.

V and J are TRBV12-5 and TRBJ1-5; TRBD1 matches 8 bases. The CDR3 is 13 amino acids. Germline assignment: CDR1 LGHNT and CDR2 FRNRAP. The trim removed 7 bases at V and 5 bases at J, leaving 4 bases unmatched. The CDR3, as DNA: TGTGCTAGTGCGACAGGGGTTGATCAGCCCCAGCATTTT. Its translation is CASATGVDQPQHF.

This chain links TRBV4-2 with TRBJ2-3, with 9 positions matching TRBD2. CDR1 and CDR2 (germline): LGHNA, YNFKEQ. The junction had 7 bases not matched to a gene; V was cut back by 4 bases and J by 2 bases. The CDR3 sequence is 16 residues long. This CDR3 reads CASSLTTSGITDTQYF. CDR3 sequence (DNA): TGTGCCAGCAGCCTCACGACTAGCGGAATCACAGATACGCAGTATTTT.

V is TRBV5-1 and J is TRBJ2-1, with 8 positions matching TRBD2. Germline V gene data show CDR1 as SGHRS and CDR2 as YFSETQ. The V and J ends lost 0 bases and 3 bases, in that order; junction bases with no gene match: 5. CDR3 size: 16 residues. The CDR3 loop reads CASSLALGLVYNEQFF. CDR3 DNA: TGCGCCAGCAGCTTGGCCTTGGGACTAGTCTACAATGAGCAGTTCTTC.

The CDR3 bases are TGTGCCAGCAGTGTTATTAGCGGGGGATACAGAAACATTCAGTACTTC. As protein: CASSVISGGYRNIQYF. The chain combines TRBV2 with TRBJ2-4; TRBD2 agrees at 9 bases. The germline CDR1 and CDR2 sequences are SNHLY and FYNNEI. The V segment lost 4 bases and the J segment 6 bases; nucleotides outside the gene matches: 10. This CDR3 comprises 16 residues.

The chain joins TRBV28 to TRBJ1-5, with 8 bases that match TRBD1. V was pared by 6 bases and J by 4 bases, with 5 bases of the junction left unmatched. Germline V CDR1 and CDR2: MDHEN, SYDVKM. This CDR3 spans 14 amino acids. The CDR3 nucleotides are TGTGCCAGCAGCCCCCACAGGGGGAATCAGCCCCAGCATTTT. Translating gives CASSPHRGNQPQHF.

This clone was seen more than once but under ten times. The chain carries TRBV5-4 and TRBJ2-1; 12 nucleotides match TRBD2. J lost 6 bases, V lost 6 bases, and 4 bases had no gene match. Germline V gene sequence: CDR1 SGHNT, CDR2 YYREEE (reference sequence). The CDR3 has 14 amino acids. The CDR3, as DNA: TGTGCCAGCAATTTGGGACTAGCGGGCAATGAGCAGTTCTTC. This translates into CASNLGLAGNEQFF.

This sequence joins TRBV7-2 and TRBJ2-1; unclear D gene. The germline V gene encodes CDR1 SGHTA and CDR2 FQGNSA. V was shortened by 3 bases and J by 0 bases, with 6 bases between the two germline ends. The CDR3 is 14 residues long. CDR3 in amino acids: CASSFPSSYNEQFF. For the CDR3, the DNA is TGTGCCAGCAGCTTCCCCTCCTCCTACAATGAGCAGTTCTTC.

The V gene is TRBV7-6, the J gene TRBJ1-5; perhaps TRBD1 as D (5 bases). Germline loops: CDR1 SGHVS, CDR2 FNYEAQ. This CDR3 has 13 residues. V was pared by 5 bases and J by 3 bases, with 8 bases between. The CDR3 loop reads CASSRDPNQPQHF. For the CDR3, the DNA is TGTGCCAGCAGCCGGGACCCCAATCAGCCCCAGCATTTT.

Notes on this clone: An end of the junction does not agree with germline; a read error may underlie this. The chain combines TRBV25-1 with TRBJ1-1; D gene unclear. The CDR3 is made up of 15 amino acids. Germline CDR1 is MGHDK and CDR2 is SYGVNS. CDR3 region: CASSESLRTDTGAFF. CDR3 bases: TGTGCCAGCAGTGAAAGCCTGAGAACAGACACTGGAGCTTTCTTT.

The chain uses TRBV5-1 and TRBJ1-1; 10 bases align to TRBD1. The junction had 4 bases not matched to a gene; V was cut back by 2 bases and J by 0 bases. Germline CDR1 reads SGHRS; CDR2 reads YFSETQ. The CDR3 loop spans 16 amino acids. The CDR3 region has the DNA TGCGCCAGCAGCTTCTGGACAGGGGGTTTGAACACTGAAGCTTTCTTT. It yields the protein CASSFWTGGLNTEAFF.

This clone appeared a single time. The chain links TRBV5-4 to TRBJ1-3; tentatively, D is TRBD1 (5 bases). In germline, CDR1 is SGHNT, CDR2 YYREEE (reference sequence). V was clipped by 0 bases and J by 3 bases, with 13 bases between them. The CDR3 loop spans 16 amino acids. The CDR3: CASSLDMGRSGNTIYF. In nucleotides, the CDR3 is TGTGCCAGCAGCTTGGATATGGGGCGAAGTGGAAACACCATATATTTT. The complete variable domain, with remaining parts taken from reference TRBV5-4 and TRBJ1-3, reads ETGVTQSPTHLIKTRGQQVTLRCSSQSGHNTVSWYQQALGQGPQFIFQYYREEENGRGNFPPRFSGLQFPNYSSELNVNALELDDSALYLCASSLDMGRSGNTIYFGEGSWLTVV.

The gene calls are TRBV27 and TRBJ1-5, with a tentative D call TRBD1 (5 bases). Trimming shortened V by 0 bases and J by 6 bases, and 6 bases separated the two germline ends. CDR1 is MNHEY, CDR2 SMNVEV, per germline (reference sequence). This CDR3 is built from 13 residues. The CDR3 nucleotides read TGTGCCAGCAGTTTATCCGGGGGTCAGCCCCAGCATTTT. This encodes CASSLSGGQPQHF.

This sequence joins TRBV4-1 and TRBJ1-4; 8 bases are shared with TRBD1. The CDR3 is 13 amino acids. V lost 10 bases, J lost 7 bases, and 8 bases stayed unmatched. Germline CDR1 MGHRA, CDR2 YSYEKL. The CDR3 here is CATQGARGEKLFF. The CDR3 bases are TGCGCCACTCAGGGGGCGCGCGGTGAAAAACTGTTTTTT.

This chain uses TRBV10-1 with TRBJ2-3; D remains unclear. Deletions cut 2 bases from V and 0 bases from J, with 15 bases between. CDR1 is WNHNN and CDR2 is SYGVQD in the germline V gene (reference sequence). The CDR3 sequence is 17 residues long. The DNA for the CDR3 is TGCGCCAGCAGTGAGATGGGCAGCCCCCTGAGCACAGATACGCAGTATTTT. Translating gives CASSEMGSPLSTDTQYF.

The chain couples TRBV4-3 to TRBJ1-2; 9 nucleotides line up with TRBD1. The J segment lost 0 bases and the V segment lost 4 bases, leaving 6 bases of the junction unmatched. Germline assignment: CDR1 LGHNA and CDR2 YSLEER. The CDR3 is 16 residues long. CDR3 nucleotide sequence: TGCGCCAGCAGCCTACGACAGGGGGGGACTAACTATGGCTACACCTTC. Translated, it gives CASSLRQGGTNYGYTF.

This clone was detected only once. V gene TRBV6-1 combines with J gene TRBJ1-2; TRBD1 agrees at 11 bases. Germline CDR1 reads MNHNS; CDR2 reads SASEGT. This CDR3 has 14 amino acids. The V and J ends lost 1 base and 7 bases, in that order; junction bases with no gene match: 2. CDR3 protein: CASSEGGTGGGYTF. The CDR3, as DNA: TGTGCCAGCAGTGAAGGGGGGACAGGGGGTGGCTACACCTTC.

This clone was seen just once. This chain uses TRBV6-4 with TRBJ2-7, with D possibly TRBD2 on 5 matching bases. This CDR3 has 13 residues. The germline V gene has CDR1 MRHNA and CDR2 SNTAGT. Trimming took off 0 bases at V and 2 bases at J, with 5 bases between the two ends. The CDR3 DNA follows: TGTGCCAGCAGTGACTCGAGGGCCTACGAGCAGTACTTC. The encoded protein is CASSDSRAYEQYF.

The CDR3 coding sequence is TGTGCCAGCAGCCCCGGGCAGGGTGCGACCTACGAGCAGTACTTC. Amino acids: CASSPGQGATYEQYF. This chain connects TRBV9 to TRBJ2-7; a weak D match, TRBD1 (5 bases). Per the germline V gene, CDR1 is SGDLS and CDR2 is YYNGEE. This CDR3 has 15 amino acids. Between the trimmed V and J ends, which lost 4 bases and 2 bases, there was a span of 16 bases.

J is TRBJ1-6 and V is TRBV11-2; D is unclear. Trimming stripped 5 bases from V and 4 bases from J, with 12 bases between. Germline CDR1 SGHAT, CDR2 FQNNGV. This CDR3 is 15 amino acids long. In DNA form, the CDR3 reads TGTGCCAGCAGCCCAACTGGCAGGTATAATTCACCCCTCCACTTT. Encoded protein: CASSPTGRYNSPLHF.

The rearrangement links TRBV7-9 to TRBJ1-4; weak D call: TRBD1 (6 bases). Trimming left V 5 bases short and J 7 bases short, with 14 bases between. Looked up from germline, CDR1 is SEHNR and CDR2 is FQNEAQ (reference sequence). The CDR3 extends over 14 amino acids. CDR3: CASSPYRGLEKLFF. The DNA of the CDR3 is TGTGCCAGCAGCCCCTATCGGGGGCTTGAAAAACTGTTTTTT.

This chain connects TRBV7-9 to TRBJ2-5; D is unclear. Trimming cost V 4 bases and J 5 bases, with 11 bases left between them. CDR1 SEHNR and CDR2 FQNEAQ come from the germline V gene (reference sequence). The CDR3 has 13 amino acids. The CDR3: CASSYGSWETQYF. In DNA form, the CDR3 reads TGTGCCAGCAGCTATGGGTCGTGGGAGACCCAGTACTTC.

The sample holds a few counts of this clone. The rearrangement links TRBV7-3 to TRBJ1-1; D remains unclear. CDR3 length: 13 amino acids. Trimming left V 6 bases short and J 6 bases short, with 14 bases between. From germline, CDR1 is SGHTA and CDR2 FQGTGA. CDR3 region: CASSETAVAEAFF. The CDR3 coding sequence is TGTGCCAGCAGTGAAACAGCTGTGGCTGAAGCTTTCTTT.

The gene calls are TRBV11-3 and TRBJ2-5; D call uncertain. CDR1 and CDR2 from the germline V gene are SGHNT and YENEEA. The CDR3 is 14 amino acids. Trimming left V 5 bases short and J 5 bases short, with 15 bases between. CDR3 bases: TGTGCCAGCAGCCTCACGATGGGTACGGAGACCCAGTACTTC. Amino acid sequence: CASSLTMGTETQYF.